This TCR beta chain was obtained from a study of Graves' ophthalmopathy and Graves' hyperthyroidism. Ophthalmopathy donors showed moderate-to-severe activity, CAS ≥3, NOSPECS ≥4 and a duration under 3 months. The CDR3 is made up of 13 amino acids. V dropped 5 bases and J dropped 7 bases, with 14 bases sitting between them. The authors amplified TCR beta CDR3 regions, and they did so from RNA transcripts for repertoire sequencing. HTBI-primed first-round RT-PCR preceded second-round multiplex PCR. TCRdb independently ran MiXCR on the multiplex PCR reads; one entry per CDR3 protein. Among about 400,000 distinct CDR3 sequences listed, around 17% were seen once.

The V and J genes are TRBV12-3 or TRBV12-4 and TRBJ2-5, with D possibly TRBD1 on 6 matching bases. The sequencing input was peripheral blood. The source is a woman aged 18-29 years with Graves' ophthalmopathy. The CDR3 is CASSPDRSGTQYF. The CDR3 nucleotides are TGTGCCAGCAGTCCCGACAGGTCGGGGACCCAGTACTTC.